This is a list of T cell receptor beta chains from one sample in a study of human T cells and chemical hapten exposure. A single record per CDR3 protein comes from TCRdb applying MiXCR to the RACE reads. The sample carries more than 300,000 distinct CDR3 sequences, 5.5% recorded once. The material was whole blood, obtained in connection with sensitization to the hapten diphenylcyclopropenone (DPC). The source of these receptors is a woman between 18 and 30 years old with alopecia areata. Some clones in this sample may be carry-over from other donors' samples. Both conserved end residues are part of each CDR3.

13,TRBV29-1,TRBJ2-3,CSVAGGPVDTQYF
16,TRBV5-1,TRBJ2-2,CASSLRPGSNTGELFF
16,TRBV3-1,TRBJ2-5,CASSQGTSGPQETQYF
14,TRBV5-4,TRBJ1-2,CASSPQGDRAGYTF
15,TRBV6-5,TRBJ2-7,CASSTPRGGTYEQYF
17,TRBV5-1,TRBJ2-1,CASSSLPTQNSYNEQFF
14,TRBV20-1,TRBJ1-1,CSASRASRNTEAFF
16,TRBV7-2,TRBJ1-3,CASSLDSAVSGNTIYF
15,TRBV4-3,TRBJ2-2,CASSQDADTTGELFF
14,TRBV6-5,TRBJ1-6,CASSSGGVNSPLHF
14,TRBV13,TRBJ2-1,CASSPLGDDNEQFF
15,TRBV12-3/TRBV12-4,TRBJ2-7,CASSLGGRASYEQYF
18,TRBV11-2,TRBJ2-1,CASSTPHLAGASYNEQFF
14,TRBV9,TRBJ2-7,CASSVGGVGYEQYF
18,TRBV7-9,TRBJ2-7,CASSLGRAGTSGTYEQYF
14,TRBV20-1,TRBJ2-5,CSAKSGGGEETQYF
14,TRBV3-1,TRBJ1-2,CASSPRTVLYGYTF
16,TRBV7-8,TRBJ1-5,CASSFMGGTSNQPQHF
14,TRBV6-2/TRBV6-3,TRBJ1-1,CASSRGGSSTEAFF
12,TRBV20-1,TRBJ1-1,CSAGIGATEAFF
15,TRBV5-4,TRBJ2-2,CASSSSFRGTGELFF
15,TRBV15,TRBJ1-1,CATSRGQGWNTEAFF
12,TRBV24-1,TRBJ2-3,CATSVGPDTQYF
17,TRBV7-2,TRBJ1-6,CASSLRTGSSYNSPLHF
14,TRBV6-5,TRBJ1-1,CASSYSSRFVEAFF
13,TRBV20-1,TRBJ1-1,CSAGQQPNTEAFF
15,TRBV10-3,TRBJ2-3,CAISVIGQGSDTQYF
15,TRBV5-1,TRBJ1-1,CASTQQGAGNTEAFF
16,TRBV7-9,TRBJ2-3,CASSLVDGGPTDTQYF
13,TRBV6-2/TRBV6-3,TRBJ2-5,CASTLAGQETQYF
15,TRBV7-9,TRBJ2-1,CASSSTGVAYNEQFF
18,TRBV7-9,TRBJ2-3,CASSLRSLRDRGEDTQYF